This T cell receptor (beta chain) was profiled in a study of T cells in Graves' hyperthyroidism and ophthalmopathy. Amplified TCR beta CDR3 regions came from RNA transcripts. Initially, a first-round RT-PCR of the TCR CDR3 employed the HTBI primer set. MiXCR was run by TCRdb on the multiplex PCR reads, yielding one entry per CDR3 protein. The data show approximately 590,000 distinct CDR3 sequences, about 43% seen once. Stable Graves' hyperthyroidism denoted no ophthalmopathy progression over 18 months. Patients aged 18 to 65 with hyperthyroidism were newly diagnosed, with duration under 2 months. Overall study findings and caveats: Among clonotypes expanded in thyroid above 0.001, most were also found in blood. Ophthalmopathy got predicted by the model a median approximately 6 months before its onset.

Regarding this clonotype: Antigen: not known.

Material for sequencing was peripheral blood or thyroid tissue (not recorded which). The clonotype comes from a woman between 18 and 29 years old with Graves' hyperthyroidism.

The CDR3 nucleotides read TGCAGCGCAGCCGGGACAGGGGTAAATTCACCCCTCCACTTT. Its translation is CSAAGTGVNSPLHF. The genes are TRBV29-1 and TRBJ1-6, with 10 bases that match TRBD1. With V trimmed by 7 bases and J by 7 bases, 7 bases remained unmatched. CDR1 is SQVTM, CDR2 ANQGSEA, per germline. The CDR3 spans 14 residues. Full variable domain (missing parts from reference TRBV29-1 and TRBJ1-6): SAVISQKPSRDICQRGTSLTIQCQVDSQVTMMFWYRQQPGQSLTLIATANQGSEATYESGFVIDKFPISRPNLTFSTLTVSNMSPEDSSIYLCSAAGTGVNSPLHFGNGTRLTVT.